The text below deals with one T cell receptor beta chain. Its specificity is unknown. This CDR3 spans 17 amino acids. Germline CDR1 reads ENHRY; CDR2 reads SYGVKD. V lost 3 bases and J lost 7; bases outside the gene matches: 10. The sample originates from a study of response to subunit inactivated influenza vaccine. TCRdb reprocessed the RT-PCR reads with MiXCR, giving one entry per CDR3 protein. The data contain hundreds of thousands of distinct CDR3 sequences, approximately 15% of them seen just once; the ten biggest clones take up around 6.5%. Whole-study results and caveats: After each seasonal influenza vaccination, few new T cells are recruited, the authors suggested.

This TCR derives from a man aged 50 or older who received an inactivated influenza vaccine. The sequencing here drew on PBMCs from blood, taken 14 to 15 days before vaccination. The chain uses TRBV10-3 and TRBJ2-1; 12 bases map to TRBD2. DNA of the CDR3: TGTGCCATCAGTGAAGAATCTAGCGGGAGGGGTCAAAATGAGCAGTTCTTC. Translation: CAISEESSGRGQNEQFF.